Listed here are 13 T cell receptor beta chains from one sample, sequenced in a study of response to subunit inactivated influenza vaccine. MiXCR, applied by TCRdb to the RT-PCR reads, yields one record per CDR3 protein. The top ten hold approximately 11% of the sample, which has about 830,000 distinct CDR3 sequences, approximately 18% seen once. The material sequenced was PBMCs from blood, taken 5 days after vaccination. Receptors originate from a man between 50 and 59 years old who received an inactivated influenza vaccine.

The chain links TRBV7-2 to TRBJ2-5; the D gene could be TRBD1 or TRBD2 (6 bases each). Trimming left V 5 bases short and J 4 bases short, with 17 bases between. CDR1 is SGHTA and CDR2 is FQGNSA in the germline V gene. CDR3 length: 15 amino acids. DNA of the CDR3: TGTGCCAGCAGCCCGTGGAGGGGGTTCGGAGAGACCCAGTACTTC. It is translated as CASSPWRGFGETQYF.

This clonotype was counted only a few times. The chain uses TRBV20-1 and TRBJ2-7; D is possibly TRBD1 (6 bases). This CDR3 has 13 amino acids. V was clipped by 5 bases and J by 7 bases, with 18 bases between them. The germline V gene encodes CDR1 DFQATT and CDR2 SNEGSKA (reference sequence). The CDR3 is CSASGYRVREQYF. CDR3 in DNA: TGCAGTGCTTCGGGGTACAGGGTGCGAGAGCAGTACTTC.

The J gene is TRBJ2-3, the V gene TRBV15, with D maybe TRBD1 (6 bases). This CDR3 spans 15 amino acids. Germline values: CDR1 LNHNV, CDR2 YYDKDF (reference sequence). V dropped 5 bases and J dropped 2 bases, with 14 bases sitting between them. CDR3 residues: CATSSRTASTDTQYF. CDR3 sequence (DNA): TGTGCCACCAGCTCCCGGACAGCCTCCACAGATACGCAGTATTTT. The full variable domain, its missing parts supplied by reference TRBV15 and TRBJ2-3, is DAMVIQNPRYQVTQFGKPVTLSCSQTLNHNVMYWYQQKSSQAPKLLFHYYDKDFNNEADTPDNFQSRRPNTSFCFLDIRSPGLGDTAMYLCATSSRTASTDTQYFGPGTRLTVL.

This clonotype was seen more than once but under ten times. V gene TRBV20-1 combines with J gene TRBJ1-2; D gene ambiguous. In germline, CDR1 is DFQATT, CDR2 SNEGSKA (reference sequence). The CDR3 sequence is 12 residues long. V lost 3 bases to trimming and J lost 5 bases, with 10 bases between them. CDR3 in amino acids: CSASAVMYGYTF. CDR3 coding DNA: TGCAGTGCTAGTGCAGTGATGTATGGCTACACCTTC.

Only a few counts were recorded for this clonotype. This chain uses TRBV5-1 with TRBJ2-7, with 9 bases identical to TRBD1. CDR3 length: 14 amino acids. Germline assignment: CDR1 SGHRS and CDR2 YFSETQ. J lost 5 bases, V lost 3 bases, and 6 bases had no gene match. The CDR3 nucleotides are TGCGCCAGCAGCTCGGGACAGGGAGAACACGAGCAGTACTTC. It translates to CASSSGQGEHEQYF.

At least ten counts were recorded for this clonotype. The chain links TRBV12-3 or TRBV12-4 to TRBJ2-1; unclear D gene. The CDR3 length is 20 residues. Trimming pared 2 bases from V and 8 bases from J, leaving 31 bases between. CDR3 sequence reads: CASSLIAPPKGSTGSDEQFF. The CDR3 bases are TGTGCCAGCAGTTTAATAGCCCCCCCAAAGGGATCCACCGGCAGCGATGAGCAGTTCTTC.

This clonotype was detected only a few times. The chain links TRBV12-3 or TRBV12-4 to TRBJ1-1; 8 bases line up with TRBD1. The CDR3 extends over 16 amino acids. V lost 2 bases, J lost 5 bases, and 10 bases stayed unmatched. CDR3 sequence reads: CASSLRQGNRRTEAFF. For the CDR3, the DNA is TGTGCCAGCAGTTTAAGACAGGGGAATCGAAGGACTGAAGCTTTCTTT.

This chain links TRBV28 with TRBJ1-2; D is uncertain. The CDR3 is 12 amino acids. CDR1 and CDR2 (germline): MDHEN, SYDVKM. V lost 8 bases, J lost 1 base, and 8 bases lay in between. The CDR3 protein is CASSVSNYGYTF. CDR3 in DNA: TGTGCCAGCTCGGTCAGTAACTATGGCTACACCTTC.

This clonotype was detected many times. CDR3 sequence reads: CASSQLAWNTGELFF. In nucleotides, the CDR3 is TGTGCCAGCAGTCAACTAGCGTGGAACACCGGGGAGCTGTTTTTT. The chain uses TRBV12-3 or TRBV12-4 and TRBJ2-2, with 7 bases that match TRBD2. The CDR3 extends over 15 amino acids. V lost 5 bases to trimming and J lost 1 base; unmatched junction nucleotides: 4.

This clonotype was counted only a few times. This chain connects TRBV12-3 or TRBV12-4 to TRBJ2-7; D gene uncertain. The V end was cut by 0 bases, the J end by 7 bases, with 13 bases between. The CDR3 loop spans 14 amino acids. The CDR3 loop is CASSLAGYALEQYF. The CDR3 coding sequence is TGTGCCAGCAGTTTAGCGGGTTATGCTTTGGAGCAGTACTTC.

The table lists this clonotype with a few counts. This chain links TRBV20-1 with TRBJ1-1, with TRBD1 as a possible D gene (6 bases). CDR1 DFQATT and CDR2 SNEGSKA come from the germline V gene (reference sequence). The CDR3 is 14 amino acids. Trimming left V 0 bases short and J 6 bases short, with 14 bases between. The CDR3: CSARDQTGYAEAFF. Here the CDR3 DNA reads TGCAGTGCTAGAGATCAGACAGGCTATGCTGAAGCTTTCTTT.

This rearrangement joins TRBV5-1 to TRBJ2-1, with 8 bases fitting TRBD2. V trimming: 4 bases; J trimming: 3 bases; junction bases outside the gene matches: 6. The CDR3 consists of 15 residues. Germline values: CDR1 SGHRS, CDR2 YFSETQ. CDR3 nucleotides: TGCGCCAGCAGCGAAGCCGGGACTAGCTACAATGAGCAGTTCTTC. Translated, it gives CASSEAGTSYNEQFF.

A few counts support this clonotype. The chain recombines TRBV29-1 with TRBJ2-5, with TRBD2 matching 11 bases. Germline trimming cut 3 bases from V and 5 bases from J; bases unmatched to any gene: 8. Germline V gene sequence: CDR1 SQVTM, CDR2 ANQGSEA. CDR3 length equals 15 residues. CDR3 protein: CSVEIAGGLWETQYF. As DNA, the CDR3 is TGCAGCGTTGAGATAGCGGGGGGGCTTTGGGAGACCCAGTACTTC.